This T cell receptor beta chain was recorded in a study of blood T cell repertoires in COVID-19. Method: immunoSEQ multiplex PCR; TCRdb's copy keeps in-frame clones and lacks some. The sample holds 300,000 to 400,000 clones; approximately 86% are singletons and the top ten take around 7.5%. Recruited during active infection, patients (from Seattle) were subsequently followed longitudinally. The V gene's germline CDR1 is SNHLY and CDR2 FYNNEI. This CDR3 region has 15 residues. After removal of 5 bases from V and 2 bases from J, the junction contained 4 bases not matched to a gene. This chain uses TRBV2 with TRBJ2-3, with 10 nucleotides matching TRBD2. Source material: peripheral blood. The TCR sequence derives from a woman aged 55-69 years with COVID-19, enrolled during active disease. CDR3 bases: TGTGCCAGCAGTCCGACTAGCGGGTACACAGATACGCAGTATTTT. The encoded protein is CASSPTSGYTDTQYF.